These T cell receptor beta chains were read from a single sample in a study of T-cell memory formation after mild COVID-19. TCRdb re-called the 5' RACE reads through MiXCR, storing one row per CDR3 protein. The sample lists roughly 450,000 distinct CDR3 sequences; 15% to 20% were seen once. Sequencing was carried out using PBMCs or a T cell subset sorted from them (not recorded which). Source of these receptors: a man aged 18 to 29 who had mild COVID-19 (a few samples of this study predate the infection). Cell type and time point are not known. Each CDR3 is given with its conserved first and last residue.

j_call: TRBJ1-6; cdr3_length: 14; v_call: TRBV19; cdr3_aa: CASRPVGAYSPLHF
j_call: TRBJ1-2; cdr3_length: 12; v_call: TRBV6-2/TRBV6-3; cdr3_aa: CASSFQGDGYTF
j_call: TRBJ1-2; cdr3_length: 16; v_call: TRBV18; cdr3_aa: CASSPMGDRDNYGYTF
j_call: TRBJ2-3; cdr3_length: 14; v_call: TRBV5-1; cdr3_aa: CDSSSGGDTDTQYF
j_call: TRBJ1-2; cdr3_length: 14; v_call: TRBV7-9; cdr3_aa: CASSLLGQGRGYTF
j_call: TRBJ2-3; cdr3_length: 14; v_call: TRBV9; cdr3_aa: CASSVDPTGDTQYF
j_call: TRBJ2-1; cdr3_length: 16; v_call: TRBV7-9; cdr3_aa: CASSPQGWAHGDEQFF
j_call: TRBJ2-5; cdr3_length: 14; v_call: TRBV20-1; cdr3_aa: CSVHRSDRQETQYF
j_call: TRBJ2-1; cdr3_length: 13; v_call: TRBV7-2; cdr3_aa: CASSRGTGLGQFF
j_call: TRBJ1-5; cdr3_length: 15; v_call: TRBV12-3/TRBV12-4; cdr3_aa: CASSLSGQYNQPQHF
j_call: TRBJ1-4; cdr3_length: 15; v_call: TRBV27; cdr3_aa: CASSQFGVEGEKLFF
j_call: TRBJ1-5; cdr3_length: 17; v_call: TRBV6-6; cdr3_aa: CASTRGTGGSLNQPQHF
j_call: TRBJ1-5; cdr3_length: 15; v_call: TRBV19; cdr3_aa: CASTHGGNSNQPQHF
j_call: TRBJ2-2; cdr3_length: 16; v_call: TRBV5-1; cdr3_aa: CASSLGSYGNTGELFF
j_call: TRBJ1-3; cdr3_length: 13; v_call: TRBV29-1; cdr3_aa: CSVGRGEGNTIYF
j_call: TRBJ2-2; cdr3_length: 14; v_call: TRBV20-1; cdr3_aa: CSARGGSNTGELFF
j_call: TRBJ2-7; cdr3_length: 15; v_call: TRBV3-1; cdr3_aa: CASSQVRTGASEQYF
j_call: TRBJ2-7; cdr3_length: 15; v_call: TRBV27; cdr3_aa: CASSTSQKIGYEQYF
j_call: TRBJ2-1; cdr3_length: 12; v_call: TRBV5-1; cdr3_aa: CASSLQSNEQFF
j_call: TRBJ2-3; cdr3_length: 14; v_call: TRBV29-1; cdr3_aa: CSVVRRGGTDTQYF
j_call: TRBJ1-5; cdr3_length: 16; v_call: TRBV28; cdr3_aa: CASSLGGQGVNQPQHF
j_call: TRBJ2-2; cdr3_length: 15; v_call: TRBV6-5; cdr3_aa: CASNPTGPGTGELFF
j_call: TRBJ2-3; cdr3_length: 14; v_call: TRBV30; cdr3_aa: CAWAYSGGGDTQYF
j_call: TRBJ2-3; cdr3_length: 15; v_call: TRBV6-2/TRBV6-3; cdr3_aa: CASSRGSGSTDTQYF
j_call: TRBJ2-7; cdr3_length: 14; v_call: TRBV30; cdr3_aa: CAWSVGLATYEQYF
j_call: TRBJ1-2; cdr3_length: 12; v_call: TRBV24-1; cdr3_aa: CATSDLRGRYTF
j_call: TRBJ2-1; cdr3_length: 14; v_call: TRBV7-2; cdr3_aa: CASSLGGDFNEQFF
j_call: TRBJ2-4; cdr3_length: 13; v_call: TRBV29-1; cdr3_aa: CSVGRGPSDIQYF
j_call: TRBJ1-5; cdr3_length: 15; v_call: TRBV4-1; cdr3_aa: CASSLGQGPVEPQHF
j_call: TRBJ2-3; cdr3_length: 16; v_call: TRBV6-5; cdr3_aa: CASSYSSGGRTDTQYF
j_call: TRBJ2-7; cdr3_length: 14; v_call: TRBV12-3/TRBV12-4; cdr3_aa: CASSFEGPFYEQYF
j_call: TRBJ2-1; cdr3_length: 15; v_call: TRBV4-3; cdr3_aa: CASSQETGGYNEQFF
j_call: TRBJ2-7; cdr3_length: 13; v_call: TRBV7-2; cdr3_aa: CASAGLAGHEQYF
j_call: TRBJ2-6; cdr3_length: 14; v_call: TRBV20-1; cdr3_aa: CSASPSSGANVLTF